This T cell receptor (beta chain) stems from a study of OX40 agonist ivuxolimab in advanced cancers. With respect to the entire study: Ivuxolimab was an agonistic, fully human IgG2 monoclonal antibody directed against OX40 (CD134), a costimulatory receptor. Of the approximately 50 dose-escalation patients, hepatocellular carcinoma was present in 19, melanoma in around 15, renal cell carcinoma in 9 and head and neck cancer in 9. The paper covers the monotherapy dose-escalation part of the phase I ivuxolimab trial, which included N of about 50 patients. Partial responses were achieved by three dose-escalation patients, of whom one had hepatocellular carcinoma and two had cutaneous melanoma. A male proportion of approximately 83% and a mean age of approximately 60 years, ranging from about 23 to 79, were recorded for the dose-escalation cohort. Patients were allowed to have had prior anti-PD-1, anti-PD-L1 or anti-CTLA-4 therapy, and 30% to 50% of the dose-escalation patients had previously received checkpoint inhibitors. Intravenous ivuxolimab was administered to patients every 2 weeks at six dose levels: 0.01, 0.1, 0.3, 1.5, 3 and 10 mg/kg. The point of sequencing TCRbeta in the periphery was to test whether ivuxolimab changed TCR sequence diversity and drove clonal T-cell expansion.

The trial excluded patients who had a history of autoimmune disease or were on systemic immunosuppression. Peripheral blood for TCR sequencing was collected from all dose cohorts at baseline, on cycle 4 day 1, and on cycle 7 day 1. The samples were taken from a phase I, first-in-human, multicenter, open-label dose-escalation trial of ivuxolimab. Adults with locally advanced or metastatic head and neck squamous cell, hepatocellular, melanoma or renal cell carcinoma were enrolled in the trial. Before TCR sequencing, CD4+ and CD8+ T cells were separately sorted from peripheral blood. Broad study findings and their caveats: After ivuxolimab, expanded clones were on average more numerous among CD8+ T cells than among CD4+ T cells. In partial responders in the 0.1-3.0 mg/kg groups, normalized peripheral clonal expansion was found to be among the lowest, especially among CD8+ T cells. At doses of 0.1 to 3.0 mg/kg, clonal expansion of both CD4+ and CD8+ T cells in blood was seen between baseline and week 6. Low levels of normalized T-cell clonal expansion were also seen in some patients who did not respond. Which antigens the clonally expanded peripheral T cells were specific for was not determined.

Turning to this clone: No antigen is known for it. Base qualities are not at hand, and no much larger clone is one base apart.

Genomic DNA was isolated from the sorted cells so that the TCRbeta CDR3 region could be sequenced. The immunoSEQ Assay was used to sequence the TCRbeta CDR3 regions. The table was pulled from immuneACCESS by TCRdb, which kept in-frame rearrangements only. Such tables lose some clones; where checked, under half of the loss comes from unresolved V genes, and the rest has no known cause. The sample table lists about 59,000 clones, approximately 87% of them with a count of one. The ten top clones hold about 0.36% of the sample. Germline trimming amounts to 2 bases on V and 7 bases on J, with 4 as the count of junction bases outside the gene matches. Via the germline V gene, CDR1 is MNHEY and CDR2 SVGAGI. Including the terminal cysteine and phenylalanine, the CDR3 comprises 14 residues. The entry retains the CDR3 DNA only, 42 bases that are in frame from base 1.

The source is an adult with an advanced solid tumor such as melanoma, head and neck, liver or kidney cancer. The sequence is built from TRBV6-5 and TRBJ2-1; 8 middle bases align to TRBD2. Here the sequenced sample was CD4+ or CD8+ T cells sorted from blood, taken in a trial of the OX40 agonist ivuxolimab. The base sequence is TGTGCCAGCAGTTACCGGCTAGCGGGTAATGAGCAGTTCTTC. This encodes CASSYRLAGNEQFF.